What follows is one T cell receptor (beta chain) and its context. This CDR3 has 13 residues. This entry is derived from a study of technical replicates of blood from several donors. Repertoires were generated with immunoSEQ multiplex PCR, while TCRdb's copy carries only in-frame clones and drops some. The table records about 75,000 clones, approximately 96% of them present only once. This receptor was obtained from a human donor in good health. The chain employs TRBV21-1 and TRBJ1-2; the table's TRBD1 call for D was not verified on the DNA. TRBV21-1 constitutes a pseudogene. Sequencing was done on a sample of T cells isolated from PBMCs. The CDR3 DNA sequence: TGTGCCAGCAGCAAGGTGGCAGGGGTAGGCTACACCTTC. This translates into CASSKVAGVGYTF.